This TCR beta chain stems from a study of T-cell memory formation after mild COVID-19 (dated by TCRdb to about 2021). Concerning the study at large: TCR sequence clusters from the two donors were largely donor specific. Longitudinal TCRalpha and TCRbeta repertoire sequencing tracked T-cell clones expanding and contracting after mild COVID-19 in a couple of donors. Two young, previously healthy adult volunteers, one female and one male, were included in the cohort. Broader findings and caveats from the paper: The study included only a couple of mild cases, and larger cohorts that include severe cases with pre-infection samples were judged to be necessary. Clones that contracted from day 15 to 85 showed balanced CD4/CD8 phenotypes, whereas a second wave of clones that expanded from day 15 to 37 leaned towards CD4+. Contracting CD4+ clones were located mainly in the CM and EM memory subsets, whereas CD8+ clones were found to be enriched in EMRA. Some responding clones were detected in pre-infection memory, which suggested that pre-existing cross-reactive memory T cells had joined the SARS-CoV-2 response. The second-wave clones that peaked on day 37 were not confirmed to be SARS-CoV-2 specific.

Reads for this sample came from an Illumina NovaSeq 6000. cDNA libraries for TCRalpha and TCRbeta were prepared by 5'RACE using constant-segment primers, with sample barcodes and unique molecular identifiers added. RNA was extracted from every sample with Trizol reagent. Library amplification was performed in two PCR steps, and a second sample barcode and Illumina TruSeq adapters were introduced in the second step. Libraries were sequenced on an Illumina NovaSeq with 2 x 150 bp paired-end reads. For the original study's pipeline: With migec v1.2.7, reads were demultiplexed and then collapsed into UMI-guided consensus sequences. Using mixcr v2.1.11, UMI consensuses were aligned to TRA and TRB V and J templates and then assembled into clonotypes. Expanded or contracted clonotypes were those called significant by both edgeR and NoisET, with noise models trained on biological replicates. For edgeR calls, the cutoffs were a false discovery rate-adjusted p below 0.01 and a log2 fold-change threshold of 1. As an exploratory analysis of dynamics, max-normalized trajectories of the 1000 most abundant clonotypes were examined by PCA with hierarchical clustering. Separately sequenced CD4+ and CD8+ repertoires were used to assign the CD4 or CD8 phenotype of responding clones. TCRdb reanalyzed the raw reads on its own, using fastp at Q25 for trimming and MiXCR for clone calling, and kept in-frame beta chains. Identical CDR3 proteins give one entry, which carries the most common genes and DNA. The V and J calls, along with clone size, are taken from TCRdb and not from the paper's own processing. The sample profile shows 380,000 or so distinct CDR3 sequences; around 15% of them were found once. In total, the top ten clones hold roughly a fifth of the sample.

This clonotype was seen ten or more times. Its cognate antigen has yet to be identified. Base qualities are missing; no much larger clone stands one base away. CDR1 and CDR2 (SEHNR, FQNEAQ) derive from the germline V gene (reference sequence). The CDR3 goes from the cysteine to the phenylalanine over 14 residues. Only the CDR3 region is kept as DNA, spanning 42 bases read in frame from base 1. V loses 5 bases of germline sequence and J loses 1 base, and the interval between the two ends is 8 bases. Ficoll-Paque density gradient centrifugation was the method used to isolate PBMCs. This TCR derives from a man in his late teens or twenties who had mild COVID-19 (a few samples of this study predate the infection). The sample titles of this study are shuffled in the database, so cell type and time point are left out; the donor was told from shared clones. The sequencing input was PBMCs or a T cell subset sorted from them (not recorded which). The chain is encoded by TRBV7-9 joined to TRBJ2-2, with the identity of the D gene unclear. The sequence in DNA is TGTGCCAGCAGCACCCCAGGGAACACCGGGGAGCTGTTTTTT. It codes for CASSTPGNTGELFF. The variable domain in full, with residues beyond the CDR3 obtained from the reference TRBV7-9 and TRBJ2-2 genes, is DTGVSQNPRHKITKRGQNVTFRCDPISEHNRLYWYRQTLGQGPEFLTYFQNEAQLEKSRLLSDRFSAERPKGSFSTLEIQRTEQGDSAMYLCASSTPGNTGELFFGEGSRLTVL.